The 21 T cell receptor beta chains below all came from one sample that was sequenced in a study of beta chain features in type 1 diabetes (dated by TCRdb to about 2018). The library was prepared using the immunoSEQ multiplex PCR assay. All of the isolated RNA was reverse transcribed with the High Capacity cDNA Reverse Transcription Kit, so expressed TCRB transcripts were sequenced. The source is immuneACCESS, and TCRdb retained only in-frame sequences with V and J called. Part of the clones is not carried over; for the studies checked, unresolved V genes explain less than half of this, and the remainder is unexplained. The sample profile shows under 800,000 clones; roughly a sixth of them were found once. 0.093% of the sample comes from the top ten. Sequenced sample: naive CD4+ T cells from blood. Explained via the paper, the cell subset or site label denotes: true naive CD4+ T cells. The origin of the receptors is a man between 18 and 29 years old in good health.

This clone came up once. The CDR3 DNA reads TGTGCCAGCAGCTTCGGGCGGGAGTCCTACGAGACCCAGTACTTC. Amino acid sequence: CASSFGRESYETQYF. This sequence joins TRBV5-4 and TRBJ2-5, with 7 bases that match TRBD2. J was trimmed by 5 bases and V by 2 bases; bases with no gene match: 9. CDR1 and CDR2 (germline): SGHNT, YYREEE (reference sequence). CDR3 length: 15 amino acids.

There are a few counts of this clone. The genes are TRBV7-3 and TRBJ2-5; no clear D. The V gene's germline CDR1 is SGHTA and CDR2 FQGTGA. This CDR3 has 15 amino acids. Trimming shortened V by 0 bases and J by 5 bases, and 13 bases separated the two germline ends. CDR3 nucleotides: TGTGCCAGCAGCTTAACCCTAGGACGGCGGGAGACCCAGTACTTC. Translation gives CASSLTLGRRETQYF.

The genes are TRBV6-6 and TRBJ1-5; 8 bases fit TRBD1. The CDR3 is 12 residues long. The V segment lost 2 bases and the J segment 16 bases; nucleotides outside the gene matches: 7. Looked up from germline, CDR1 is MNHNY and CDR2 is SVGAGI (reference sequence). The DNA for the CDR3 is TGTGCCAGCAGTTACGGACAGGGAAAGGCCCATTTT. Protein: CASSYGQGKAHF.

This clone has only a few counts. The chain employs TRBV29-1 and TRBJ1-1, with D uncertain. V was clipped by 0 bases and J by 5 bases, with 7 bases between them. Germline V gives CDR1 SQVTM, CDR2 ANQGSEA. The CDR3 has 12 residues. CDR3 sequence reads: CSVEDRRTEAFF. In nucleotides, the CDR3 is TGCAGCGTTGAAGATCGGAGGACTGAAGCTTTCTTT.

This clone was detected only a few times. The V and J genes are TRBV7-6 and TRBJ2-5, with D unclear. V dropped 5 bases and J dropped 2 bases, with 3 bases sitting between them. Per germline, CDR1 SGHVS and CDR2 FNYEAQ. The CDR3 is 11 amino acids. The CDR3 here is CASSRQETQYF. The DNA for the CDR3 is TGTGCCAGCAGCCGGCAAGAGACCCAGTACTTC.

This clone was seen more than once but under ten times. This sequence joins TRBV6-5 and TRBJ2-7, with D possibly matching TRBD1 (7 bases). CDR1 and CDR2 (germline): MNHEY, SVGAGI. The V gene lost 0 bases and the J gene lost 3 bases, with 15 bases spanning the gap. The CDR3 contains 16 residues. CDR3 sequence reads: CASSYSSRQGGYEQYF. The CDR3 DNA reads TGTGCCAGCAGTTACTCCTCACGTCAGGGGGGCTACGAGCAGTACTTC.

This clone was seen only a few times. This chain links TRBV5-6 with TRBJ2-3; no reliable D call. This CDR3 contains 13 residues. From germline, CDR1 is SGHDT and CDR2 YYEEEE. Trimming removed 0 bases at V and 1 base at J, with 3 bases between. In DNA form, the CDR3 reads TGTGCCAGCAGCTTGGCAGGCACAGATACGCAGTATTTT. Its protein is CASSLAGTDTQYF.

The chain couples TRBV5-1 to TRBJ2-6, with 7 bases lining up with TRBD1. After removal of 1 base from V and 0 bases from J, the junction contained 7 bases not matched to a gene. Germline V gene sequence: CDR1 SGHRS, CDR2 YFSETQ. There are 18 residues in the CDR3. The CDR3 spells CASSLMGQPNSGANVLTF. The CDR3 DNA follows: TGCGCCAGCAGCTTGATGGGACAGCCAAACTCTGGGGCCAACGTCCTGACTTTC.

This clone was detected a few times. J is TRBJ1-6 and V is TRBV7-6; no firm D call. Germline CDR1 reads SGHVS; CDR2 reads FNYEAQ. This CDR3 is 15 amino acids long. V was trimmed by 5 bases and J by 3 bases, leaving 11 bases between them. In DNA form, the CDR3 reads TGTGCCAGCAGCCCTCGCGAAGTCTATAATTCACCCCTCCACTTT. It is translated as CASSPREVYNSPLHF.

The rearrangement joins TRBV6-6 to TRBJ2-5, with 9 bases aligning to TRBD1. V shed 6 bases, J shed 2 bases, and the junction held 7 bases outside the gene matches. Germline loops: CDR1 MNHNY, CDR2 SVGAGI (reference sequence). The CDR3 contains 15 residues. The chain's CDR3 is CASRSGQGRQETQYF. The CDR3 region has the DNA TGTGCCAGCAGATCCGGACAGGGGAGACAAGAGACCCAGTACTTC.

The chain is built from TRBV28 and TRBJ2-6, with unresolved D. Germline CDR1 MDHEN, CDR2 SYDVKM. There are 18 residues in the CDR3. Trimming pared 1 base from V and 0 bases from J, leaving 13 bases between. CDR3 sequence: CASSLFGIGSSGANVLTF. In DNA, the CDR3 is TGTGCCAGCAGTTTATTTGGGATAGGTAGCTCTGGGGCCAACGTCCTGACTTTC.

The rearrangement links TRBV7-3 to TRBJ2-2; weak D call: TRBD1 (5 bases). V was trimmed by 6 bases and J by 5 bases, leaving 13 bases between them. Germline lookup yields CDR1 SGHTA and CDR2 FQGTGA. This CDR3 has 14 residues. The CDR3 sequence is CASSWTSGTGELFF. CDR3 coding DNA: TGTGCCAGCAGTTGGACCTCAGGGACCGGGGAGCTGTTTTTT. Supplemented by reference TRBV7-3 and TRBJ2-2, the full variable domain reads GAGVSQTPSNKVTEKGKYVELRCDPISGHTALYWYRQSLGQGPEFLIYFQGTGAADDSGLPNDRFFAVRPEGSVSTLKIQRTERGDSAVYLCASSWTSGTGELFFGEGSRLTVL.

This clone has a handful of counts. V and J are TRBV6-5 and TRBJ2-3; D gene unclear. Germline CDR1 and CDR2: MNHEY and SVGAGI. V lost 7 bases and J lost 4, with 9 bases in between. The CDR3 extends over 12 amino acids. The CDR3 protein is CASKIGADTQYF. CDR3 in DNA: TGTGCCAGCAAAATTGGGGCAGATACGCAGTATTTT.

The chain joins TRBV28 to TRBJ1-1; D call uncertain. Germline loops: CDR1 MDHEN, CDR2 SYDVKM. CDR3 length: 14 amino acids. V was clipped by 2 bases and J by 2 bases, with 9 bases between them. The CDR3 DNA reads TGTGCCAGCAGTTTAGCGACCCTAAACACTGAAGCTTTCTTT. Protein: CASSLATLNTEAFF.

This clone was seen a few times. The junction and the germline gene differ at one end; a read error may be behind it. The chain joins TRBV7-7 to TRBJ2-3, with a weak D call TRBD2 (7 bases). This CDR3 has 15 residues. CDR1 is SSHAT and CDR2 is FNYEAQ in the germline V gene (reference sequence). The CDR3 spells CASSLRGASTDTQYF. CDR3 nucleotide sequence: TGTGCTAGCAGCTTACGGGGGGCTAGCACAGATACGCAGTATTTT.

CDR3 protein: CSVGTGPTNEKLFF. In nucleotides, the CDR3 is TGCAGCGTTGGCACGGGTCCAACTAATGAAAAACTGTTTTTT. The chain carries TRBV29-1 and TRBJ1-4; D remains ambiguous. CDR1 is SQVTM, CDR2 ANQGSEA, per germline. CDR3 length: 14 residues. V lost 4 bases, J lost 0 bases, and 9 bases lay in between.

This clone has just a few counts. V and J are TRBV14 and TRBJ2-2, with D possibly TRBD2 on 5 matching bases. The ends were cut back, 4 bases at V and 6 bases at J, with 18 bases in the middle. Germline V lookup: CDR1 SGHDN, CDR2 FVKESK. This CDR3 is built from 16 residues. The CDR3 DNA is TGTGCCAGCAGCCGGATCACGGGGATTGTATCCGGGGAGCTGTTTTTT. This translates into CASSRITGIVSGELFF.

This clone was found a few times. The V and J genes are TRBV4-1 and TRBJ1-1; D is possibly TRBD1 (5 bases). Germline V gene lookup returns CDR1 MGHRA and CDR2 YSYEKL. The V end was cut by 2 bases, the J end by 2 bases, with 21 bases between. This CDR3 region has 18 residues. The CDR3 DNA is TGCGCCAGCAGCCAACTATTCCTAAAAGGAGGACAAAACACTGAAGCTTTCTTT. Translating it yields CASSQLFLKGGQNTEAFF.

This clone was seen more than once but under ten times. The genes are TRBV21-1 and TRBJ2-1; no check of the table's D call, TRBD2, against the DNA was made. TRBV21-1 is marked as a pseudogene. The CDR3 is 15 amino acids. The chain's CDR3 is CASSKVGSSYNEQFF. The CDR3 DNA reads TGTGCCAGCAGCAAAGTCGGGTCAAGCTACAATGAGCAGTTCTTC.

The chain recombines TRBV28 with TRBJ1-1; D not certain. The V end was cut by 3 bases, the J end by 5 bases, with 13 bases between. The CDR3 is made up of 14 amino acids. Germline V lookup: CDR1 MDHEN, CDR2 SYDVKM. CDR3 sequence reads: CASSLSGGVTEAFF. In DNA, the CDR3 is TGTGCCAGCAGTTTGTCGGGAGGAGTGACTGAAGCTTTCTTT.

In this sample, this clone turned up a few times. The chain couples TRBV25-1 to TRBJ2-5; possibly TRBD1 or TRBD2 for D (5 bases each). Germline V gene sequence: CDR1 MGHDK, CDR2 SYGVNS. The CDR3 is 15 residues long. Trimming stripped 1 base from V and 1 base from J, with 10 bases between. CDR3 in amino acids: CASSEWQGPQETQYF. DNA of the CDR3: TGTGCCAGCAGTGAATGGCAGGGACCCCAAGAGACCCAGTACTTC.